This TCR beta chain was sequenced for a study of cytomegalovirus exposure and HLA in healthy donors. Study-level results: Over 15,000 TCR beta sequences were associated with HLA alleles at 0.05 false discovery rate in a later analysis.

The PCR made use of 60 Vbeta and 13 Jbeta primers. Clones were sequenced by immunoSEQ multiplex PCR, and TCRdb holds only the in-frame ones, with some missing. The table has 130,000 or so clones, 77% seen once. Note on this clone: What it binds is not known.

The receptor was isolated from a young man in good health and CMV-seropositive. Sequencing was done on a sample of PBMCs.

CDR3 amino acids: CASSPRTGNNQPQHF. The CDR3 DNA reads TGCGCCAGCAGCCCCCGGACAGGAAACAATCAGCCCCAGCATTTT. J is TRBJ1-5 and V is TRBV4-1, with 7 bases aligning to TRBD1. The V gene's germline CDR1 is MGHRA and CDR2 YSYEKL. The V segment lost 4 bases and the J segment 3 bases; nucleotides outside the gene matches: 6. There are 15 residues in the CDR3.